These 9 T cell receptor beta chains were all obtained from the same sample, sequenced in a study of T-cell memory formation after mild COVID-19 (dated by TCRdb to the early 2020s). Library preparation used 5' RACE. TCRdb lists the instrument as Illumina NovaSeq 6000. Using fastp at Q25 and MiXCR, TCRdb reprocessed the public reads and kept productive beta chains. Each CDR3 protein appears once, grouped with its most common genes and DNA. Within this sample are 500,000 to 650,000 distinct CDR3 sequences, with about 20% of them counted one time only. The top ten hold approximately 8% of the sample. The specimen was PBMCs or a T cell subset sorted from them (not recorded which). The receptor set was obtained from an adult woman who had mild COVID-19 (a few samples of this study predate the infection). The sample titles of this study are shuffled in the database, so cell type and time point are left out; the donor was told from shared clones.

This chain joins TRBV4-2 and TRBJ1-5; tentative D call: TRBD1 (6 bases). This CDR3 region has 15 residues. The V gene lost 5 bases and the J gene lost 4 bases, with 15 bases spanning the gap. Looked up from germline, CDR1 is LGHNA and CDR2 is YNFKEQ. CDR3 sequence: CASSFRQAGNQPQHF. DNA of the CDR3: TGTGCCAGCAGCTTTCGACAGGCGGGTAATCAGCCCCAGCATTTT.

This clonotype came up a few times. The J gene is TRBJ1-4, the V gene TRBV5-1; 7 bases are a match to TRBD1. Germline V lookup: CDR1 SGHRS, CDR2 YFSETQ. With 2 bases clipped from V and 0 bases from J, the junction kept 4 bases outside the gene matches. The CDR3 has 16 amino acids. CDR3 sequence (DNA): TGCGCCAGCAGCTTCCAACAGGGGTCAACTAATGAAAAACTGTTTTTT. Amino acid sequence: CASSFQQGSTNEKLFF.

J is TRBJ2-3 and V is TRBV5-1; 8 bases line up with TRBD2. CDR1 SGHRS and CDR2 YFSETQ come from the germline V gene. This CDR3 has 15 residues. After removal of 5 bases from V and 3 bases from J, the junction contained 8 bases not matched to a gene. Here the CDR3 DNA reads TGCGCCAGCAGGACAGCGGGGGCGGTTACAGATACGCAGTATTTT. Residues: CASRTAGAVTDTQYF.

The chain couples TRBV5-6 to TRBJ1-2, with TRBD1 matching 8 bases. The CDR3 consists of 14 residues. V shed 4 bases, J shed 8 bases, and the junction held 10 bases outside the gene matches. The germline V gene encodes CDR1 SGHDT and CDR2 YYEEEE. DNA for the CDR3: TGTGCCAGCAGCGTATACAGGGGGACGAGGGGCTACACCTTC. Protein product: CASSVYRGTRGYTF.

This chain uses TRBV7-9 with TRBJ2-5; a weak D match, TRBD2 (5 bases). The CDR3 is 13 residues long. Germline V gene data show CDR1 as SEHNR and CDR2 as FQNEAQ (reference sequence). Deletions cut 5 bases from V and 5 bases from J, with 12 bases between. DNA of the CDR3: TGTGCCAGCAGCGCCAGGAGCGGCGAGACCCAGTACTTC. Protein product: CASSARSGETQYF.

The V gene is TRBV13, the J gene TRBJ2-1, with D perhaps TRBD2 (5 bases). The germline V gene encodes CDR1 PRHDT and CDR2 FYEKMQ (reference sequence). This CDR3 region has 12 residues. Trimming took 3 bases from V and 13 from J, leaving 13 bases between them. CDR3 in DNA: TGTGCCAGCAGCTTCGGCGGAGAGGGACAGTTCTTC. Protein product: CASSFGGEGQFF.

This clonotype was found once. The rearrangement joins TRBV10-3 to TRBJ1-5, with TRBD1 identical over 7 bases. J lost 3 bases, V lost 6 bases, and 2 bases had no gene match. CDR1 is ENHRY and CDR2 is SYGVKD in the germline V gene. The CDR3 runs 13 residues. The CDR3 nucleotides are TGTGCCATCAGGGGGACAGACAATCAGCCCCAGCATTTT. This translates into CAIRGTDNQPQHF.

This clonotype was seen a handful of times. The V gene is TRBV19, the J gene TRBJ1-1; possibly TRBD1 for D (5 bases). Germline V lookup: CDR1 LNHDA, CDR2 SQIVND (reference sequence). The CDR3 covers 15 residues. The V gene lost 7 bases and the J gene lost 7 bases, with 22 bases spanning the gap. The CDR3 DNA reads TGTGCCAGTAAACCGGTGGGGGGGACTGTCGGTGAAGCTTTCTTT. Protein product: CASKPVGGTVGEAFF.

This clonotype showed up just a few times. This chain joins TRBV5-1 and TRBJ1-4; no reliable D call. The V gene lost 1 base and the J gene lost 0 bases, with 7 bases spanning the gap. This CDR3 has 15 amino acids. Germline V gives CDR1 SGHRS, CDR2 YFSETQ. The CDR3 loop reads CASSLYRATNEKLFF. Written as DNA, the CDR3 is TGCGCCAGCAGCTTGTATCGAGCAACTAATGAAAAACTGTTTTTT.